The text below deals with one T cell receptor (beta chain). This sample is drawn from a study of blood T cell repertoires in COVID-19. Study overall: Sites across the United States, Italy and Spain contributed samples from acute and convalescent COVID-19. Sample material is recorded as cDNA or gDNA derived from T cells, B-cell-depleted T cells, or PBMCs.

Per the original methods: The assay estimated nucleated cells by amplifying reference gene primers. Data came from immunoSEQ multiplex PCR; TCRdb stores just in-frame clones and leaves some out. V and J calls and clone size are those listed in that table; D and trimming were worked out from the DNA. The sample shows approximately 71,000 clones, roughly 85% of them seen only once. The CDR3 sequence is 14 residues long. V lost 6 bases and J 0 bases, leaving 11 bases between the germline ends. Germline values: CDR1 MNHEY, CDR2 SMNVEV (reference sequence). The sequenced sample was peripheral blood. This TCR came from a man in his fifties or sixties with active or convalescent COVID-19. V is TRBV27 and J is TRBJ1-2, with unresolved D. Here the CDR3 reads CASSSPGTNYGYTF. The CDR3 DNA reads TGTGCCAGCAGCTCCCCGGGGACTAACTATGGCTACACCTTC.